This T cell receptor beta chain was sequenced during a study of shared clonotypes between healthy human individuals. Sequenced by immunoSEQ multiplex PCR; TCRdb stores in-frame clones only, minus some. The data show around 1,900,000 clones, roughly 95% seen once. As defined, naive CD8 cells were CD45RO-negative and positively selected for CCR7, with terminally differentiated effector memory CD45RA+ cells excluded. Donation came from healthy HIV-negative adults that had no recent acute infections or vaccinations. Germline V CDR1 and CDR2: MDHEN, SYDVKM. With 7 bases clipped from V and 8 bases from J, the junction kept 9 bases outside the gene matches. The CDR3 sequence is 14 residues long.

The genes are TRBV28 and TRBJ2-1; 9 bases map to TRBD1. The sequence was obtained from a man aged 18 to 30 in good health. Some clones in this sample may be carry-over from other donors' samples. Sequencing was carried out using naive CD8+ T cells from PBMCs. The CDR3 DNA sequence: TGTGCCAGCACGCCGGGACAGGGTCTGGATGAGCAGTTCTTC. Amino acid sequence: CASTPGQGLDEQFF.